This TCR beta chain was captured in a study of cytomegalovirus exposure and HLA in healthy donors. This PCR relied on a set of 60 Vbeta primers and 13 Jbeta primers. Some clones are missing from TCRdb's copy, which holds only in-frame ones; the method was immunoSEQ multiplex PCR. The sample gives approximately 140,000 clones, around three quarters of which show up once; more than 0.85% is in the top ten. This clone appeared once. The antigen remains undetermined. Overall study findings and caveats: The study listed approximately 160 cytomegalovirus-associated TCR beta chains.

V was shortened by 0 bases and J by 6 bases, with 9 bases between the two germline ends. This CDR3 comprises 14 residues. Germline loops: CDR1 SGHRS, CDR2 YFSETQ. The clonotype comes from a man aged 18 to 29 in good health and CMV-seronegative. Specimen: PBMCs. V is TRBV5-1 and J is TRBJ1-4; the D is unclear. CDR3 residues: CASSLGSGDEKLFF. The CDR3 nucleotides are TGCGCCAGCAGCTTGGGGAGCGGGGATGAAAAACTGTTTTTT.